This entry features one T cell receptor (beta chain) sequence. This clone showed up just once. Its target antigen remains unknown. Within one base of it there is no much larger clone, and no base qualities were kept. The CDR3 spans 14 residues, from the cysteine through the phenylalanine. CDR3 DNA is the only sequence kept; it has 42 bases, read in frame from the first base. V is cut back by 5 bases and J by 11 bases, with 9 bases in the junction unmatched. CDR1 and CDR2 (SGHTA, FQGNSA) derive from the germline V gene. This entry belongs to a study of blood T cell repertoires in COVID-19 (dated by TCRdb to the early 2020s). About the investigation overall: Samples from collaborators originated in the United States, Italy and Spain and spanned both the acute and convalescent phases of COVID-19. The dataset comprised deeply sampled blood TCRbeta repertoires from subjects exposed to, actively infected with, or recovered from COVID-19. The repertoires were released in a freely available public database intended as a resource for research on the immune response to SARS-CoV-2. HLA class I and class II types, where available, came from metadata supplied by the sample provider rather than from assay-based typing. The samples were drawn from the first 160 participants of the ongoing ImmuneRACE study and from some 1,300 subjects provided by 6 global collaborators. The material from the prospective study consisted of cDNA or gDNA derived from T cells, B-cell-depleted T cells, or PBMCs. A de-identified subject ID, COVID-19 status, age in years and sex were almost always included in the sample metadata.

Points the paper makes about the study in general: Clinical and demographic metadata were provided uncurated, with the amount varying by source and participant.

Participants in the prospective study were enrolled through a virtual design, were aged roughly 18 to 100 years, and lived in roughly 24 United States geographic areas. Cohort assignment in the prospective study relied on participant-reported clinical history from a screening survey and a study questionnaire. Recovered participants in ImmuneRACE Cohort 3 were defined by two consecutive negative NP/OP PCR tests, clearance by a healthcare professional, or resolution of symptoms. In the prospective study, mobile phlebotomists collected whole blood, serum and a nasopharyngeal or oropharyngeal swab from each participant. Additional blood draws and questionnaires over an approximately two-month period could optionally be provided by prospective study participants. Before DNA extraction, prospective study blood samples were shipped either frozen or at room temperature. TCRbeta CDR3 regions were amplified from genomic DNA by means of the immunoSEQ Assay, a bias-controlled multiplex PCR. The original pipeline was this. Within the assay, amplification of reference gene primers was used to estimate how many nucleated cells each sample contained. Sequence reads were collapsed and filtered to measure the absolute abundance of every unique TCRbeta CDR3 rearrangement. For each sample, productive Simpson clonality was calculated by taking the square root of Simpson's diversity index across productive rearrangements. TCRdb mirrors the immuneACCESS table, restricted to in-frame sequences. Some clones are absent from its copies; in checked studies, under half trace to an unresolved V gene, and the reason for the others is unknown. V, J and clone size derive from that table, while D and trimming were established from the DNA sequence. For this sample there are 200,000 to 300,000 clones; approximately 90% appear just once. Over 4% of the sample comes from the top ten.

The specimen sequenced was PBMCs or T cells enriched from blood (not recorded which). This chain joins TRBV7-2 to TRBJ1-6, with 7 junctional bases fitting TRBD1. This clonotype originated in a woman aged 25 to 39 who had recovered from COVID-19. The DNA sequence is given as TGTGCCAGCAGCCCTCGACAGGGTGGTACACCCCTCCACTTT. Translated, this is CASSPRQGGTPLHF.